This T cell receptor beta chain stems from a study of beta chain features in type 1 diabetes. This CDR3 is built from 15 residues. Trimming removed 2 bases from V and 2 bases from J; junction bases left unmatched: 2. Germline CDR1 SGHVS, CDR2 FNYEAQ. Worth noting for this clone: Its matching antigen is unknown.

Study-wide findings and caveats: All four CD4+ subsets from Type 1 diabetes patients carried moderately but significantly shorter TCRB CDR3s.

Expressed TCRB transcripts were sequenced after all isolated RNA was converted to cDNA. Method: immunoSEQ multiplex PCR; TCRdb's copy keeps in-frame clones and lacks some. The sample records 120,000 to 150,000 clones, about 12% being singletons. This receptor was taken from a man aged 18 to 29 with type 1 diabetes. This chain connects TRBV7-6 to TRBJ2-1, with 8 positions matching TRBD2. The sample taken for sequencing was central memory CD4+ T cells from blood. The CDR3 sequence is CASSLTSGTYNEQFF. In nucleotides, the CDR3 is TGTGCCAGCAGCTTAACTAGCGGCACCTACAATGAGCAGTTCTTC.